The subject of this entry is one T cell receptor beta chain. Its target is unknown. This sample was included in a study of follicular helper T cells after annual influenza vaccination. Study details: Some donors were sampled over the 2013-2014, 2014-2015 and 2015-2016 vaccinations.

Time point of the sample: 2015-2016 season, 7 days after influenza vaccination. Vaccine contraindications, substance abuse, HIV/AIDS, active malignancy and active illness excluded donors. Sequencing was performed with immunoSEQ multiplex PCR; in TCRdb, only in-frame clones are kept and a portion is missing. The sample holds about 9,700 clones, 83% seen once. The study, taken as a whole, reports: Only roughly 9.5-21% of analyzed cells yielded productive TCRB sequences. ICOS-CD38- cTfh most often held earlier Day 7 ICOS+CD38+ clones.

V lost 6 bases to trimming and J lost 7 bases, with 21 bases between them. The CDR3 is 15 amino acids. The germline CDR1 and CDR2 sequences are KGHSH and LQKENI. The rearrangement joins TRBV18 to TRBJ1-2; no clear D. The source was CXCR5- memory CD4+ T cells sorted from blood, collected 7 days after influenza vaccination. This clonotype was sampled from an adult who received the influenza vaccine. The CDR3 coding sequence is TGTGCCAGCTCGCAAAGCGCCCAAAGGCAAGGTGGCTACACCTTC. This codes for CASSQSAQRQGGYTF.